The next 31 T cell receptor beta chains were all read from a single sample in a study of OX40 agonist ivuxolimab in advanced cancers. Only in-frame clones appear in the TCRdb table, and some are missing; sequencing was by immunoSEQ multiplex PCR. The sample includes 45,000 to 65,000 clones, 85% to 90% of them seen just once. Specimen: CD4+ or CD8+ T cells sorted from blood, collected in a trial of the OX40 agonist ivuxolimab. These receptors were taken from an adult with an advanced solid tumor such as melanoma, head and neck, liver or kidney cancer.

This chain uses TRBV5-1 with TRBJ2-5; 7 nucleotides agree with TRBD1. The CDR3 totals 14 residues. The trim removed 1 base at V and 5 bases at J, leaving 5 bases unmatched. Germline assignment: CDR1 SGHRS and CDR2 YFSETQ. The CDR3 nucleotides are TGCGCCAGCAGCTTGATAGGGGGCGTGGAGACCCAGTACTTC. Protein sequence: CASSLIGGVETQYF.

Worth noting for this clone: Additional DNA sequences in this sample encode the identical CDR3. The chain combines TRBV5-6 with TRBJ1-2; no clear D gene. This CDR3 has 14 residues. Germline CDR1 reads SGHDT; CDR2 reads YYEEEE. The V and J ends lost 3 bases and 4 bases respectively, with 13 bases between them. CDR3 protein: CASSYYRQVYGYTF. The CDR3, as DNA: TGTGCCAGCAGCTACTATAGGCAGGTCTATGGCTACACCTTC.

The V gene is TRBV5-1, the J gene TRBJ1-1; D is possibly TRBD1 (6 bases). CDR1 is SGHRS and CDR2 is YFSETQ in the germline V gene. The CDR3 length is 14 residues. Between the trimmed V and J ends, which lost 4 bases and 2 bases, there was a span of 12 bases. In nucleotides, the CDR3 is TGCGCCAGCAGCCCGTACAGGGTCAACACTGAAGCTTTCTTT. Protein product: CASSPYRVNTEAFF.

The sample holds one count of this clone. The rearrangement uses TRBV7-9 and TRBJ1-1, with D possibly TRBD1 on 6 matching bases. Trimming removed 1 base at V and 9 bases at J, with 9 bases between. CDR1 SEHNR and CDR2 FQNEAQ come from the germline V gene (reference sequence). CDR3 length: 12 residues. This chain's CDR3 is CASSLDDRKAFF. CDR3 bases: TGTGCCAGCAGCTTAGACGACAGGAAAGCTTTCTTT.

V gene TRBV19 combines with J gene TRBJ2-2; D unresolved. The CDR3 runs to 16 residues. Germline assignment: CDR1 LNHDA and CDR2 SQIVND (reference sequence). Trimming pared 7 bases from V and 0 bases from J, leaving 15 bases between. The CDR3 nucleotides are TGTGCCAGTACCAGGACGGAAAAAGCGAACACCGGGGAGCTGTTTTTT. It yields the protein CASTRTEKANTGELFF.

The chain couples TRBV15 to TRBJ2-1, with TRBD2 as a possible D gene (6 bases). Trimming pared 0 bases from V and 2 bases from J, leaving 14 bases between. Germline loops: CDR1 LNHNV, CDR2 YYDKDF (reference sequence). This CDR3 is 17 amino acids long. This chain's CDR3 is CATSRDVSASAYNEQFF. In nucleotides, the CDR3 is TGTGCCACCAGCAGAGATGTATCGGCTAGCGCCTACAATGAGCAGTTCTTC.

This clone has a single count. V usage is TRBV2 and J usage is TRBJ2-3, with D unclear. Germline CDR1 SNHLY, CDR2 FYNNEI. Trimming shortened V by 4 bases and J by 3 bases, and 11 bases separated the two germline ends. The CDR3 spans 14 residues. The DNA for the CDR3 is TGTGCCAGCAGTGTTTTAGTGGGGACAGATACGCAGTATTTT. Translated: CASSVLVGTDTQYF. The variable domain in full, with the rest retrieved from reference TRBV2 and TRBJ2-3, is EPEVTQTPSHQVTQMGQEVILRCVPISNHLYFYWYRQILGQKVEFLVSFYNNEISEKSEIFDDQFSVERPDGSNFTLKIRSTKLEDSAMYFCASSVLVGTDTQYFGPGTRLTVL.

The chain employs TRBV19 and TRBJ2-5; a weak D match, TRBD1 (5 bases). Germline V lookup: CDR1 LNHDA, CDR2 SQIVND (reference sequence). The ends were cut back, 6 bases at V and 0 bases at J, with 5 bases in the middle. The CDR3 length is 12 residues. CDR3 in DNA: TGTGCCAGTAGCAGGGACCAAGAGACCCAGTACTTC. Translated: CASSRDQETQYF. Supplemented by reference TRBV19 and TRBJ2-5, the full variable domain reads DGGITQSPKYLFRKEGQNVTLSCEQNLNHDAMYWYRQDPGQGLRLIYYSQIVNDFQKGDIAEGYSVSREKKESFPLTVTSAQKNPTAFYLCASSRDQETQYFGPGTRLLVL.

V is TRBV15 and J is TRBJ2-1; 14 bases line up with TRBD2. The CDR3 is 15 amino acids. V lost 1 base and J lost 9; bases outside the gene matches: 2. Germline V gene lookup returns CDR1 LNHNV and CDR2 YYDKDF (reference sequence). Here the CDR3 DNA reads TGTGCCACCAGCAGAGGACTAGCGGGAGGGACTGAGCAGTTCTTC. Amino acids: CATSRGLAGGTEQFF. The full variable domain, with the rest looked up from reference TRBV15 and TRBJ2-1, is DAMVIQNPRYQVTQFGKPVTLSCSQTLNHNVMYWYQQKSSQAPKLLFHYYDKDFNNEADTPDNFQSRRPNTSFCFLDIRSPGLGDTAMYLCATSRGLAGGTEQFFGPGTRLTVL.

V gene TRBV9 combines with J gene TRBJ2-2; no clear D gene. Trimming cost V 1 base and J 3 bases, with 7 bases left between them. CDR1 is SGDLS, CDR2 YYNGEE, per germline. This CDR3 has 14 amino acids. The DNA for the CDR3 is TGTGCCAGCAGCGTAAGCATATACACCGGGGAGCTGTTTTTT. Protein sequence: CASSVSIYTGELFF.

The chain employs TRBV23-1 and TRBJ1-1; 7 bases are a match to TRBD1. TRBV23-1 is placed among ORFs of uncertain function. Trimming removed 5 bases from V and 3 bases from J; junction bases left unmatched: 9. The CDR3 is made up of 15 amino acids. The CDR3 DNA reads TGCGCCAGCAGTTACCGACAGGGATCCGACACTGAAGCTTTCTTT. Translated, it gives CASSYRQGSDTEAFF.

This clone was picked up one time. The rearrangement uses TRBV4-1 and TRBJ2-5, with D possibly TRBD1 on 6 matching bases. CDR1 and CDR2 from the germline V gene are MGHRA and YSYEKL. Trimming removed 2 bases from V and 0 bases from J, with 16 bases in between. The CDR3 extends over 17 amino acids. The CDR3 bases are TGCGCCAGCAGCCAAAAACCAGGGGTTGGCCACCAAGAGACCCAGTACTTC. Its translation is CASSQKPGVGHQETQYF.

The chain couples TRBV11-2 to TRBJ1-1; the D is unclear. Trimming cost V 0 bases and J 1 base, with 6 bases left between them. Germline lookup yields CDR1 SGHAT and CDR2 FQNNGV. This CDR3 contains 14 residues. The CDR3 region is CASSLERTNTEAFF. The CDR3 bases are TGTGCCAGCAGCTTAGAAAGGACGAACACTGAAGCTTTCTTT.

CDR3 coding DNA: TGTGCCAGCAGCGTAGGACAGGGTCAAGAGACCCAGTACTTC. Its protein is CASSVGQGQETQYF. The rearrangement links TRBV7-2 to TRBJ2-5, with 8 bases lining up with TRBD1. The CDR3 covers 14 residues. Trimming removed 5 bases from V and 2 bases from J; junction bases left unmatched: 4. CDR1 and CDR2 from the germline V gene are SGHTA and FQGNSA.

This sequence joins TRBV5-1 and TRBJ1-1, with D possibly being TRBD1 (5 bases). CDR1 and CDR2 (germline): SGHRS, YFSETQ. V gave up 5 bases and J gave up 7 bases, with 18 bases separating them. The CDR3 sequence is 14 residues long. CDR3 DNA sequence: TGCGCCAGCAGTCCAGCAACGGGGGGAAGTGAAGCTTTCTTT. The encoded protein is CASSPATGGSEAFF.

The rearrangement uses TRBV18 and TRBJ1-3, with D unresolved. V dropped 2 bases and J dropped 0 bases, with 8 bases sitting between them. CDR1 is KGHSH, CDR2 LQKENI, per germline. This CDR3 comprises 15 residues. This CDR3 reads CASSPSTSSGNTIYF. CDR3 coding DNA: TGTGCCAGCTCACCATCGACAAGCTCTGGAAACACCATATATTTT. Complete variable domain (other parts from reference TRBV18 and TRBJ1-3): NAGVMQNPRHLVRRRGQEARLRCSPMKGHSHVYWYRQLPEEGLKFMVYLQKENIIDESGMPKERFSAEFPKEGPSILRIQQVVRGDSAAYFCASSPSTSSGNTIYFGEGSWLTVV.

This sequence joins TRBV6-6 and TRBJ2-5; 10 positions agree with TRBD1. V lost 7 bases to trimming and J lost 5 bases; unmatched junction nucleotides: 4. Germline V gene data show CDR1 as MNHNY and CDR2 as SVGAGI (reference sequence). The CDR3 is 13 residues long. The CDR3 coding sequence is TGTGCCAGCACCGAGGGACAGGGGGAGACCCAGTACTTC. Translating gives CASTEGQGETQYF.

This chain links TRBV19 with TRBJ1-2; D remains unclear. Germline loops: CDR1 LNHDA, CDR2 SQIVND (reference sequence). The CDR3 covers 13 residues. Trimming left V 6 bases short and J 0 bases short, with 8 bases between. CDR3 nucleotides: TGTGCCAGTAGACACAGATCTAACTATGGCTACACCTTC. Translated, it gives CASRHRSNYGYTF.

This sequence joins TRBV4-2 and TRBJ2-5; possibly TRBD1 for D (6 bases). Germline-derived CDR1 and CDR2 are LGHNA and YNFKEQ. CDR3 length: 14 residues. V was trimmed by 0 bases and J by 4 bases, leaving 9 bases between them. The CDR3: CASSQDPGAETQYF. CDR3 sequence (DNA): TGTGCCAGCAGCCAAGATCCAGGGGCAGAGACCCAGTACTTC.

This chain joins TRBV7-8 and TRBJ2-5; 8 bases fit TRBD2. The trim removed 5 bases at V and 11 bases at J, leaving 22 bases unmatched. The CDR3 runs to 17 residues. Germline CDR1 is SGHVS and CDR2 is FQNEAQ. CDR3 nucleotide sequence: TGTGCCAGCAGCCCCCGAGCGGGGGAATGGAAAAAGTTGGAGCAGTACTTC. As protein: CASSPRAGEWKKLEQYF.

The chain joins TRBV5-1 to TRBJ1-4, with D unresolved. With 3 bases removed from V and 0 bases from J, the gap between germline ends came to 9 bases. CDR3 length: 15 residues. Germline V lookup: CDR1 SGHRS, CDR2 YFSETQ. Written as DNA, the CDR3 is TGCGCCAGCAGCTCAAACAGTGCAACTAATGAAAAACTGTTTTTT. Amino acids: CASSSNSATNEKLFF.

The genes are TRBV20-1 and TRBJ2-3; either TRBD1 or TRBD2 may supply D (5 bases each). Germline assignment: CDR1 DFQATT and CDR2 SNEGSKA (reference sequence). The CDR3 covers 11 residues. The CDR3 region has the DNA TGCCTCGGGACCCGCACAGATACGCAGTATTTT. This sequence encodes CLGTRTDTQYF.

The chain has TRBV30 and TRBJ2-3, with 14 bases matching TRBD2. The length of the CDR3 is 13 residues. The trim removed 8 bases at V and 4 bases at J, leaving 2 bases unmatched. The germline CDR1 and CDR2 sequences are GTSNPN and SVGIG (reference sequence). CDR3 nucleotide sequence: TGTGCCGTGGGACTAGCGGGAGCAGATACGCAGTATTTT. Its translation is CAVGLAGADTQYF.

The chain carries TRBV6-1 and TRBJ1-5; the match to TRBD1 covers 8 bases. There are 14 residues in the CDR3. The germline gives CDR1 MNHNS, CDR2 SASEGT. With 7 bases clipped from V and 5 bases from J, the junction kept 7 bases outside the gene matches. The CDR3 is CASKTQGAHQPQHF. CDR3 in DNA: TGTGCCAGCAAAACCCAGGGGGCCCATCAGCCCCAGCATTTT.

The CDR3 sequence: CASSLSIGRTGKYF. The DNA for the CDR3 is TGTGCCAGCAGCTTATCGATCGGTAGGACAGGGAAGTATTTT. This chain connects TRBV7-2 to TRBJ2-3; 8 bases are a match to TRBD1. The V segment lost 2 bases and the J segment 13 bases; nucleotides outside the gene matches: 11. CDR1 is SGHTA, CDR2 FQGNSA, per germline. CDR3 length: 14 amino acids.

This chain connects TRBV5-5 to TRBJ2-7; possibly TRBD1 or TRBD2 for D (5 bases each). Per the germline V gene, CDR1 is SGHKS and CDR2 is YYEKEE (reference sequence). Trimming removed 4 bases from V and 2 bases from J, with 13 bases in between. The CDR3 runs to 14 residues. The CDR3 DNA reads as TGTGCCAGCAGCCGCCGGGACGGACCCTACGAGCAGTACTTC. It is translated as CASSRRDGPYEQYF.

The rearrangement uses TRBV5-1 and TRBJ2-1; D is uncertain. This CDR3 contains 16 residues. In germline, CDR1 is SGHRS, CDR2 YFSETQ. The germline V and J ends were trimmed by 0 bases and 2 bases, with 12 bases remaining between them. CDR3 amino acids: CASSLEGRPTYNEQFF. CDR3 in DNA: TGCGCCAGCAGCTTGGAAGGACGACCCACCTACAATGAGCAGTTCTTC.

The chain is built from TRBV19 and TRBJ2-1; 9 bases are shared with TRBD1. In germline, CDR1 is LNHDA, CDR2 SQIVND (reference sequence). Germline trimming cut 10 bases from V and 7 bases from J; bases unmatched to any gene: 8. The CDR3 has 13 amino acids. As DNA, the CDR3 is TGTGCCACCCGACCGACAGGGGGGAATGAGCAGTTCTTC. Its translation is CATRPTGGNEQFF.

The gene calls are TRBV19 and TRBJ1-3; maybe TRBD1 (5 bases). Between the trimmed V and J ends, which lost 3 bases and 4 bases, there was a span of 16 bases. This CDR3 region has 16 residues. CDR1 is LNHDA, CDR2 SQIVND, per germline (reference sequence). Here the CDR3 DNA reads TGTGCCAGTAGTATTCGAGATCCGGGGCTCGGAAACACCATATATTTT. It translates to CASSIRDPGLGNTIYF.

V is TRBV30 and J is TRBJ2-1, with a tentative D call TRBD2 (5 bases). V lost 8 bases and J lost 3, with 17 bases in between. Germline CDR1 GTSNPN, CDR2 SVGIG (reference sequence). The CDR3 runs to 14 residues. CDR3 region: CAGGLGGFYNEQFF. DNA of the CDR3: TGTGCCGGCGGACTGGGCGGGTTCTACAATGAGCAGTTCTTC.

The J gene is TRBJ2-5, the V gene TRBV5-1, with D perhaps given as TRBD1 or TRBD2 (5 bases each). Deletions cut 4 bases from V and 3 bases from J, with 16 bases between. The V gene's germline CDR1 is SGHRS and CDR2 YFSETQ. There are 15 residues in the CDR3. The CDR3 sequence: CASSPSGGREETQYF. The CDR3 nucleotides are TGCGCCAGCAGCCCATCTGGAGGCAGGGAAGAGACCCAGTACTTC.